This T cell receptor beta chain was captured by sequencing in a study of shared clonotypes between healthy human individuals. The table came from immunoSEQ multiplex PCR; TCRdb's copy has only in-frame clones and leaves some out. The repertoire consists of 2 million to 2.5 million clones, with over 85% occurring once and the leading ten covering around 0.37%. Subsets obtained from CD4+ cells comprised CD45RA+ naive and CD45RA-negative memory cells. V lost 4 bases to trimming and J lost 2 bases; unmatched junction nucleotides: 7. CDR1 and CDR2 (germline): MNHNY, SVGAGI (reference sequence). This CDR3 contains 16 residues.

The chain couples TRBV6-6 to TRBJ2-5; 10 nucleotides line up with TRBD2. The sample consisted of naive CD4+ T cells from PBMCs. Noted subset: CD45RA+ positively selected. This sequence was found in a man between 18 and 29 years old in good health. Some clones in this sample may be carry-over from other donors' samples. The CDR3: CASSFPGLALQETQYF. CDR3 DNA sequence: TGTGCCAGCAGTTTCCCGGGACTAGCGTTACAAGAGACCCAGTACTTC.